Listed below are T cell receptor beta chains from one sample, sequenced in a study of T cells in Graves' hyperthyroidism and ophthalmopathy. TCRdb independently ran MiXCR on the multiplex PCR reads; one entry per CDR3 protein. The sample contains around 610,000 distinct CDR3 sequences, 14% to 15% of which appear only once. The specimen was blood. The receptors were sampled from a woman between 35 and 50 years old with Graves' ophthalmopathy. Each CDR3 is given with its conserved first and last residue. D genes are given only for firm matches. A clone size is listed for some rows: how often the clone was seen (once, few, many), or a class if it is expanded.

v_call	clone_size	d_call	j_call	cdr3_aa	cdr3_nt
TRBV27	once	TRBD1	TRBJ1-6	CASSSGTASNSPLHF	TGTGCCAGCAGTTCAGGGACAGCGAGTAATTCACCCCTCCACTTT
TRBV12-3/TRBV12-4	many	-	TRBJ2-7	CASSLDESSYEQYF	TGTGCCAGCAGTTTAGACGAGAGCTCCTACGAGCAGTACTTC
TRBV11-3	-	TRBD1	TRBJ2-5	CASSMTGLEETQYF	TGTGCCAGCAGCATGACAGGGCTTGAAGAGACCCAGTACTTC
TRBV15	many	-	TRBJ2-7	CATSREGVGYEQYF	TGTGCCACCAGCAGAGAGGGGGTCGGCTACGAGCAGTACTTC
TRBV27	-	-	TRBJ1-1	CASTKNPAGEAFF	TGTGCCAGCACCAAAAACCCGGCCGGTGAAGCTTTCTTT
TRBV6-1	once	TRBD1	TRBJ2-2	CARRADRANTGELFF	TGTGCCAGGAGAGCTGACAGGGCTAACACCGGGGAGCTGTTTTTT
TRBV19	many	-	TRBJ2-7	CASSSLSGAYEQYF	TGTGCCAGTAGCTCTCTGTCTGGGGCCTACGAGCAGTACTTC
TRBV12-3/TRBV12-4	many	-	TRBJ1-1	CASRSRTTANTEAFF	TGTGCCAGCAGATCCCGAACGACAGCTAACACTGAAGCTTTCTTT
TRBV15	many	TRBD1	TRBJ1-5	CATSSRQGTGQPQHF	TGTGCCACCAGCAGTCGACAGGGAACGGGACAGCCCCAGCATTTT
TRBV27	-	-	TRBJ1-5	CASNLGGNQPPQHF	TGTGCCAGCAACCTAGGGGGGAATCAACCGCCCCAGCATTTT
TRBV10-3	many	TRBD1	TRBJ2-7	CAIRADRGSYEQYF	TGTGCCATCAGGGCCGACAGGGGCTCCTACGAGCAGTACTTC
TRBV7-7	-	TRBD2	TRBJ2-2	CASRLAGGLGGELFF	TGTGCTAGCAGACTAGCGGGAGGGCTTGGCGGGGAGCTGTTTTTT
TRBV20-1	many	-	TRBJ1-1	CSALPHQGLGTEAFF	TGCAGTGCTCTCCCGCATCAGGGGCTGGGGACTGAAGCTTTCTTT
TRBV19	-	-	TRBJ1-5	CASSIARAYRPQHF	TGTGCCAGTAGTATAGCCCGGGCCTACAGGCCCCAGCATTTT
TRBV30	few	TRBD2	TRBJ2-3	CAWSTGLVAGNTQYF	TGTGCCTGGAGTACCGGACTTGTAGCGGGGAATACGCAGTATTTT
TRBV7-3	-	TRBD2	TRBJ2-2	CASSGLAEPRHTGELFF	TGTGCCAGCTCTGGTCTAGCGGAACCCCGGCACACCGGGGAGCTGTTTTTT
TRBV6-2/TRBV6-3	many	-	TRBJ2-5	CASTNGGTQYF	TGTGCCAGCACCAACGGGGGGACCCAGTACTTC
TRBV6-5	many	-	TRBJ1-1	CASSYHGMNTEAFF	TGTGCCAGCAGTTATCATGGGATGAACACTGAAGCTTTCTTT
TRBV5-1	-	-	TRBJ2-5	CASRLGSQETQYF	TGCGCCAGCAGATTGGGATCCCAAGAGACCCAGTACTTC
TRBV19	many	-	TRBJ1-1	CASSSRVGGNTEAFF	TGTGCCAGTAGTTCTCGGGTCGGGGGGAACACTGAAGCTTTCTTT
TRBV3-1	-	-	TRBJ2-6	CASSQTAGANVLTF	TGTGCCAGCAGCCAGACAGCTGGGGCCAACGTCCTGACTTTC
TRBV7-9	many	-	TRBJ2-1	CASRPEVPNNEQFF	TGTGCCAGTCGCCCAGAAGTCCCGAACAATGAGCAGTTCTTC
TRBV6-2/TRBV6-3	-	-	TRBJ2-6	CASSTPAAGANVLTF	TGTGCCTCTAGCACCCCTGCGGCTGGGGCCAACGTCCTGACTTTC
TRBV6-1	many	-	TRBJ2-7	CASVQGLTYEQYF	TGTGCCAGCGTGCAGGGGCTAACCTACGAGCAGTACTTC
TRBV2	few	TRBD1	TRBJ1-3	CASSKAWTGNGNTIYF	TGTGCCAGCAGTAAAGCTTGGACAGGGAACGGAAACACCATATATTTT
TRBV30	many	-	TRBJ1-1	CAWSLNTEAFF	TGTGCCTGGAGCCTGAACACTGAAGCTTTCTTT